A selection of T cell receptor beta chains follows, all from one sample in a study of blood T cell repertoires in COVID-19. Generated by immunoSEQ multiplex PCR, the TCRdb table keeps only in-frame clones and is missing some. The sample holds 150,000 to 200,000 clones, around 82% seen once. Sequencing input: PBMCs or T cells enriched from blood (not recorded which). Receptors were obtained from a woman between 45 and 65 years old with acute COVID-19. The CDR3 runs from the conserved cysteine through the conserved F or W. A D gene is named only where the DNA matches it firmly. Clone size is not always given. Where it is, it says once, few, many or a class for expanded clones.

v_gene,abundance,d_gene,j_gene,CDR3aa,CDR3nt
TRBV2,-,-,TRBJ1-2,CASSPRTGNLSAYGYTF,TGTGCCAGCAGTCCCCGCACAGGCAATCTTTCGGCCTATGGCTACACCTTC
TRBV7-6,-,-,TRBJ1-1,CASSLGARGGTEAFF,TGTGCCAGCAGCTTAGGCGCGCGCGGGGGCACTGAAGCTTTCTTT
TRBV6-5,once,-,TRBJ2-5,CASSYAVQETQYF,TGTGCCAGCAGTTACGCAGTTCAAGAGACCCAGTACTTC
TRBV19,few,TRBD2,TRBJ2-2,CASSSSGGSSTGELFF,TGTGCCAGTAGTTCTAGCGGGGGGTCGAGCACCGGGGAGCTGTTTTTT
TRBV24-1,-,-,TRBJ2-3,CATSEGQITDTQYF,TGTGCCACCAGTGAAGGACAAATAACAGATACGCAGTATTTT
TRBV30,-,TRBD1,TRBJ1-1,CAWSLRTGFPCRRTEAFF,TGTGCCTGGAGTCTAAGGACAGGGTTTCCCTGCCGGCGAACTGAAGCTTTCTTT
TRBV5-1,few,TRBD2,TRBJ2-3,CASSFGGGGADTQYF,TGCGCCAGCAGCTTTGGCGGGGGGGGCGCAGATACGCAGTATTTT
TRBV3-1/TRBV3-2,-,TRBD2,TRBJ2-4,CASSQAGLAEPKNIQYF,TGTGCCAGCAGCCAAGCGGGACTAGCGGAGCCCAAAAACATTCAGTACTTC
TRBV7-9,few,-,TRBJ1-1,CASSLAGQHTEAFF,TGTGCCAGCAGCTTAGCTGGACAGCACACTGAAGCTTTCTTT
TRBV6-4,-,-,TRBJ1-4,CASSEAPGSGEKLFF,TGTGCCAGCAGTGAGGCCCCGGGCAGCGGTGAAAAACTGTTTTTT
TRBV2,few,TRBD1,TRBJ1-5,CASRQGALRPQHF,TGTGCCAGCAGACAGGGGGCTCTTCGGCCCCAGCATTTT
TRBV5-1,-,TRBD1,TRBJ2-6,CASGPGQGTSGANVLTF,TGCGCCAGCGGTCCGGGACAGGGTACTTCTGGGGCCAACGTCCTGACTTTC
TRBV18,-,TRBD1,TRBJ1-1,CASSSGQEDTEAFF,TGTGCCAGCTCATCTGGACAGGAGGACACTGAAGCTTTCTTT
TRBV24-1,-,-,TRBJ2-6,CATSDPDFSGANVLTF,TGTGCCACCAGTGATCCTGACTTCTCCGGGGCCAACGTCCTGACTTTC
TRBV3-1/TRBV3-2,-,TRBD1,TRBJ1-1,CASSQDHGTGVTEAFF,TGTGCCAGCAGCCAAGATCACGGGACAGGAGTCACTGAAGCTTTCTTT
TRBV5-4,-,TRBD2,TRBJ2-2,CASSLGASGGTGELFF,TGTGCCAGCAGCTTGGGTGCTAGCGGGGGCACCGGGGAGCTGTTTTTT
TRBV7-6,-,-,TRBJ2-3,CASSSLGTDTQYF,TGTGCCAGCAGCTCCCTCGGCACAGATACGCAGTATTTT
TRBV28,few,-,TRBJ1-2,CASTQGQTKGYTF,TGTGCCAGCACCCAGGGTCAAACGAAGGGCTACACCTTC
TRBV6-2/TRBV6-3,-,TRBD2,TRBJ2-1,CASSSSGGGYNEQFF,TGTGCCAGCAGCTCTAGCGGGGGCGGCTACAATGAGCAGTTCTTC
TRBV11-2,-,TRBD1,TRBJ1-1,CASSTQGVNTEAFF,TGTGCCAGCAGCACACAGGGGGTTAACACTGAAGCTTTCTTT